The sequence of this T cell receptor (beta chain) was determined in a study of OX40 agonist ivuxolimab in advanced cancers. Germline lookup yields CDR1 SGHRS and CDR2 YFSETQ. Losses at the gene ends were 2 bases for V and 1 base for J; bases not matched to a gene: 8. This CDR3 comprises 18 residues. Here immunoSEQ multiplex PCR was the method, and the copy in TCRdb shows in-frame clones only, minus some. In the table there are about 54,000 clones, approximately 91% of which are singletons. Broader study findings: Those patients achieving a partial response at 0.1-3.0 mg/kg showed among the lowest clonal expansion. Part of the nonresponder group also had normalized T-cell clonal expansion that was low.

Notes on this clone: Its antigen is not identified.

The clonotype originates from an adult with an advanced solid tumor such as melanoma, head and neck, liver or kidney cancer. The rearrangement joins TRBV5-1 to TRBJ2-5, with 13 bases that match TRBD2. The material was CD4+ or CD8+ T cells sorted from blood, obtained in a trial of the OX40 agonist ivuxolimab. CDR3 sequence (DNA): TGCGCCAGCAGCTTAACTGGACTAGCGGGGGTAACCCAAGAGACCCAGTACTTC. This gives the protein CASSLTGLAGVTQETQYF.